These 26 T cell receptor beta chains were all obtained from the same sample, sequenced in a study of blood T cells in healthy people across ages. The second PCR ran about 6 to 11 cycles with a sample-barcoded 5' primer and J-beta primers. MiXCR was run by TCRdb on the 5' RACE reads, yielding one entry per CDR3 protein. The table has some 1.5 million distinct CDR3 sequences, 28% seen once; the top ten hold approximately 7.7%. Sequencing input: blood. The receptors originated from a woman in her 30s in good health.

This clonotype was observed a handful of times. V gene TRBV5-1 combines with J gene TRBJ2-7; D tentatively fits TRBD1 or TRBD2 (5 bases each). Germline values: CDR1 SGHRS, CDR2 YFSETQ. The V gene lost 4 bases and the J gene lost 4 bases, with 15 bases spanning the gap. CDR3 length: 14 amino acids. CDR3 coding DNA: TGCGCCAGCAGCACGGGACCGGGGCTATACGAGCAGTACTTC. Its protein product is CASSTGPGLYEQYF.

The chain recombines TRBV2 with TRBJ1-2; 7 nucleotides match TRBD1. Germline V CDR1 and CDR2: SNHLY, FYNNEI. Trimming cost V 11 bases and J 5 bases; bases outside gene matches: 8. This CDR3 has 12 amino acids. The CDR3 protein is CAGGDRPYGYTF. CDR3 sequence (DNA): TGTGCCGGGGGGGACAGACCTTATGGCTACACCTTC.

This clonotype was seen only once. This chain uses TRBV5-1 with TRBJ1-1, with D hard to call. The V gene's germline CDR1 is SGHRS and CDR2 YFSETQ. V dropped 5 bases and J dropped 1 base, with 15 bases sitting between them. The CDR3 length is 15 residues. CDR3 sequence reads: CASRGWTDRNTEAFF. CDR3 nucleotides: TGCGCCAGCAGGGGGTGGACGGATAGGAACACTGAAGCTTTCTTT.

J is TRBJ2-7 and V is TRBV18; 7 nucleotides line up with TRBD1. Germline V lookup: CDR1 KGHSH, CDR2 LQKENI. The CDR3 length is 17 residues. The junction had 16 bases not matched to a gene; V was cut back by 6 bases and J by 2 bases. CDR3 sequence (DNA): TGTGCCAGCTCGCCCAGACAGGGTGCGAGGACCACCTACGAGCAGTACTTC. Translating gives CASSPRQGARTTYEQYF.

This clonotype has only a few counts. The gene calls are TRBV7-2 and TRBJ2-1; no definite D call. The CDR3 has 16 amino acids. Trimming took off 5 bases at V and 0 bases at J, with 14 bases between the two ends. The germline V gene has CDR1 SGHTA and CDR2 FQGNSA. CDR3 coding DNA: TGTGCCAGCAGCCCCTCTTTATTGAGCTCCTACAATGAGCAGTTCTTC. It codes for CASSPSLLSSYNEQFF.

This clonotype was detected ten times or more. V gene TRBV15 combines with J gene TRBJ2-1, with D tentatively TRBD1 (6 bases). Germline V gene lookup returns CDR1 LNHNV and CDR2 YYDKDF (reference sequence). Trimming shortened V by 0 bases and J by 1 base, and 7 bases separated the two germline ends. The CDR3 contains 15 residues. The CDR3 loop reads CATSREDRSYNEQFF. The CDR3 region has the DNA TGTGCCACCAGCAGAGAGGACAGATCCTACAATGAGCAGTTCTTC.

This clonotype was recorded a few times. The chain has TRBV9 and TRBJ2-7, with D hard to call. The CDR3 runs to 13 residues. Germline V CDR1 and CDR2: SGDLS, YYNGEE. The germline V and J ends were trimmed by 0 bases and 4 bases, with 8 bases remaining between them. CDR3 region: CASSVATEYEQYF. CDR3 coding DNA: TGTGCCAGCAGCGTAGCTACAGAGTACGAGCAGTACTTC.

This rearrangement joins TRBV3-1 to TRBJ2-1, with 7 bases aligning to TRBD2. Losses at the gene ends were 2 bases for V and 10 bases for J; bases not matched to a gene: 2. The CDR3 is 12 amino acids. CDR1 and CDR2 from the germline V gene are LGHDT and YNNKEL (reference sequence). Here the CDR3 reads CASSQTGGEQFF. The CDR3 region has the DNA TGTGCCAGCAGCCAAACCGGGGGGGAGCAGTTCTTC.

This clonotype was recorded many times. This sequence joins TRBV20-1 and TRBJ2-5; 7 bases agree with TRBD2. CDR3 length: 11 amino acids. Germline CDR1 DFQATT, CDR2 SNEGSKA (reference sequence). The CDR3 nucleotides read TGCAGCGGGGGGATCCAAGAGACCCAGTACTTC. Translated: CSGGIQETQYF.

This clonotype showed up just a few times. This sequence joins TRBV6-1 and TRBJ1-1; a possible D gene is TRBD1 (5 bases). V gave up 2 bases and J gave up 0 bases, with 10 bases separating them. The CDR3 contains 15 residues. CDR1 MNHNS and CDR2 SASEGT come from the germline V gene. CDR3 loop: CASSEHYRMNTEAFF. In nucleotides, the CDR3 is TGTGCCAGCAGTGAACACTACAGGATGAACACTGAAGCTTTCTTT.

About this clonotype itself: This clone may be a read error of a much larger clone one base away. The chain joins TRBV5-1 to TRBJ2-3; D possibly corresponds to TRBD2 (5 bases). Germline lookup yields CDR1 SGHRS and CDR2 YFSETQ. The CDR3 has 11 amino acids. The CDR3 here is CVSRGQESQYF. The CDR3 DNA sequence: TGCGTCAGCAGAGGGCAGGAGTCGCAGTATTTT.

This clonotype has ten or more counts. The CDR3 DNA follows: TGTGCCAGCAGAAGCCCCATGGCCAAAAACATTCAGTACTTC. This codes for CASRSPMAKNIQYF. The chain uses TRBV12-3 or TRBV12-4 and TRBJ2-4; the D is unclear. This CDR3 comprises 14 residues. The V gene lost 6 bases and the J gene lost 1 base, with 10 bases spanning the gap.

This clonotype came up a few times. The chain uses TRBV7-9 and TRBJ2-5; the D gene is possibly TRBD1 (5 bases). The CDR3 has 14 amino acids. CDR1 and CDR2 (germline): SEHNR, FQNEAQ (reference sequence). V was clipped by 5 bases and J by 1 base, with 11 bases between them. For the CDR3, the DNA is TGTGCCAGCAGCGCCCGACAGCCCCAAGAGACCCAGTACTTC. Protein sequence: CASSARQPQETQYF.

This clonotype was seen only a few times. The chain uses TRBV5-1 and TRBJ1-5; unclear D gene. Trimming shortened V by 0 bases and J by 6 bases, and 13 bases separated the two germline ends. CDR1 and CDR2 from the germline V gene are SGHRS and YFSETQ. This CDR3 comprises 15 residues. Here the CDR3 DNA reads TGCGCCAGCAGCTTGGCGGGAAGTGAAGGTCAGCCCCAGCATTTT. Residues: CASSLAGSEGQPQHF.

The chain uses TRBV15 and TRBJ2-7; 8 positions match TRBD2. The J call is in doubt because the DNA end fits TRBJ2-5 better. Per the germline V gene, CDR1 is LNHNV and CDR2 is YYDKDF (reference sequence). The CDR3 is 16 residues long. CDR3 loop: CATSRVRGGPQETQYF. The DNA of the CDR3 is TGTGCCACCAGCAGAGTTCGGGGGGGGCCCCAAGAGACCCAGTACTTC.

This clonotype has a count of ten or more. The chain joins TRBV5-1 to TRBJ1-2, with a weak D call TRBD1 (6 bases). This CDR3 spans 14 amino acids. Per the germline V gene, CDR1 is SGHRS and CDR2 is YFSETQ. V was shortened by 5 bases and J by 0 bases, with 11 bases between the two germline ends. CDR3 sequence: CASSAGDTNYGYTF. CDR3 in DNA: TGCGCCAGCAGTGCAGGGGATACTAACTATGGCTACACCTTC.

The sample holds a few counts of this clonotype. The gene calls are TRBV6-1 and TRBJ2-1; D may be TRBD2 (6 bases). CDR3 size: 16 residues. Trimming left V 6 bases short and J 2 bases short, with 17 bases between. Per germline, CDR1 MNHNS and CDR2 SASEGT. CDR3 DNA sequence: TGTGCCAGCAGCGAGAACGTACTAGCAGCCTACAATGAGCAGTTCTTC. Encoded protein: CASSENVLAAYNEQFF.

The gene calls are TRBV12-3 or TRBV12-4 and TRBJ2-1; D is ambiguous. This CDR3 region has 15 residues. The V end lost 2 bases, the J end lost 0 bases, and 8 bases lay between the germline ends. CDR3 residues: CASSLSISSYNEQFF. The DNA for the CDR3 is TGTGCCAGCAGTTTATCGATCAGCTCCTACAATGAGCAGTTCTTC.

Concerning this clonotype itself: A read error may produce the germline difference seen at one junction end. The genes are TRBV24-1 and TRBJ2-1; 16 nucleotides match TRBD2. The CDR3 is 16 amino acids. Germline V gene sequence: CDR1 KGHDR, CDR2 SFDVKD. The CDR3 here is CTTSDPGTSGRDEQFF. CDR3 nucleotide sequence: TGTACCACCAGTGACCCCGGGACTAGCGGGAGGGATGAGCAGTTCTTC.

The genes are TRBV4-1 and TRBJ1-5, with TRBD1 matching over 7 bases. Trimming at V came to 3 bases and at J to 1 base, leaving 15 bases not matched to a gene. CDR1 and CDR2 (germline): MGHRA, YSYEKL. The CDR3 has 19 residues. The CDR3 DNA is TGCGCCAGCAGCCAGGATCCGACAGGGACGAGGGGGAGCAATCAGCCCCAGCATTTT. Amino acids: CASSQDPTGTRGSNQPQHF.

CDR3 in amino acids: CSARGTLDQPQHF. The CDR3 DNA is TGCAGTGCTAGAGGGACACTGGATCAGCCCCAGCATTTT. The chain has TRBV20-1 and TRBJ1-5; TRBD1 might be the D (5 bases). Looked up from germline, CDR1 is DFQATT and CDR2 is SNEGSKA (reference sequence). V was trimmed by 1 base and J by 5 bases, leaving 9 bases between them. The CDR3 totals 13 residues.

The chain combines TRBV20-1 with TRBJ1-1, with 7 bases fitting TRBD1. Germline trimming cut 6 bases from V and 2 bases from J; bases unmatched to any gene: 9. From germline, CDR1 is DFQATT and CDR2 SNEGSKA (reference sequence). The CDR3 loop spans 14 amino acids. For the CDR3, the DNA is TGCAGTGCCGTGATGGGACAGCTAAACACTGAAGCTTTCTTT. It specifies CSAVMGQLNTEAFF.

This clonotype was observed a handful of times. This chain uses TRBV10-3 with TRBJ1-1; D not certain. Trimming shortened V by 3 bases and J by 3 bases, and 11 bases separated the two germline ends. The CDR3 is 14 amino acids. The germline V gene encodes CDR1 ENHRY and CDR2 SYGVKD. CDR3 in DNA: TGTGCCATCAGTGACCGGAGACAAGACACTGAAGCTTTCTTT. Translated: CAISDRRQDTEAFF.

This clonotype appeared a few times. V is TRBV20-1 and J is TRBJ2-1, with 10 bases identical to TRBD2. V trimming: 1 base; J trimming: 10 bases; junction bases outside the gene matches: 7. This CDR3 has 14 amino acids. Germline V lookup: CDR1 DFQATT, CDR2 SNEGSKA (reference sequence). CDR3 nucleotide sequence: TGCAGTGCTAGAGGGGGACTAGCGCCGGGGGAGCAGTTCTTC. This translates into CSARGGLAPGEQFF.

The chain has TRBV6-5 and TRBJ2-1; TRBD1 or TRBD2 may be the D gene (5 bases each). This CDR3 comprises 14 residues. CDR1 MNHEY and CDR2 SVGAGI come from the germline V gene. V was cut by 2 bases and J by 10 bases, with 15 bases left in between. The CDR3 here is CASSYVGAAREQFF. The CDR3 coding sequence is TGTGCCAGCAGTTACGTCGGGGCAGCCAGGGAGCAGTTCTTC.

V usage is TRBV2 and J usage is TRBJ2-2; unclear D gene. Trimming removed 7 bases from V and 0 bases from J, with 12 bases in between. Germline CDR1 SNHLY, CDR2 FYNNEI. This CDR3 region has 15 residues. The CDR3 loop is CASNSGLANTGELFF. CDR3 coding DNA: TGTGCCAGCAACTCCGGGCTAGCGAACACCGGGGAGCTGTTTTTT.